This record looks at one TCR beta chain sequence and its context. The target antigen is unknown. This CDR3 has 16 amino acids. CDR1 is SGHDT, CDR2 YYEEEE, per germline. PCR involved 60 Vbeta and 13 Jbeta primers. Sequencing used immunoSEQ multiplex PCR; TCRdb keeps in-frame clones, though not all of them. The repertoire holds over 85,000 clones, with about 69% as singletons. The data derive from a study of cytomegalovirus exposure and HLA in healthy donors. Study-level points and caveats: The study flagged some 170 TCR beta chains as cytomegalovirus-associated.

The receptor's source is a human donor in good health. This chain joins TRBV5-6 and TRBJ2-5; 7 nucleotides align to TRBD2. Near its end, the DNA agrees better with TRBJ2-7, so the J call may be wrong. Sequenced sample: PBMCs. This chain's CDR3 is CASSLAPPGTNYEQYF. The CDR3 nucleotides read TGTGCCAGCAGCTTGGCACCCCCCGGGACTAACTACGAGCAGTACTTC.